This T cell receptor beta chain originates from a study of blood T cell repertoires in COVID-19. As for the study in general: COVID-19 samples collected from the United States, Italy and Spain covered acute and convalescent phases. The cDNA or gDNA used as material had been derived from T cells, B-cell-depleted T cells, or PBMCs.

This clone was detected once. V was pared by 3 bases and J by 6 bases, with 8 bases of the junction left unmatched. The CDR3 sequence is 14 residues long. Germline assignment: CDR1 DFQATT and CDR2 SNEGSKA (reference sequence). As handled by the study authors: From reference gene primer amplification, estimates of nucleated cell counts were derived. The method was immunoSEQ multiplex PCR; TCRdb's version includes in-frame clones alone and lacks a portion of them. That table gives V, J and clone size, and the DNA gave D and trimming. This sample has 150,000 to 200,000 clones, with roughly 80% found just once.

The sequence came from a woman in her thirties with acute or convalescent COVID-19. Material: peripheral blood. The chain joins TRBV20-1 to TRBJ1-5; 7 nucleotides agree with TRBD1. CDR3 in DNA: TGCAGTGCTAGTAGTACGAGGGGGCGTCAGCCCCAGCATTTT. Its protein is CSASSTRGRQPQHF.